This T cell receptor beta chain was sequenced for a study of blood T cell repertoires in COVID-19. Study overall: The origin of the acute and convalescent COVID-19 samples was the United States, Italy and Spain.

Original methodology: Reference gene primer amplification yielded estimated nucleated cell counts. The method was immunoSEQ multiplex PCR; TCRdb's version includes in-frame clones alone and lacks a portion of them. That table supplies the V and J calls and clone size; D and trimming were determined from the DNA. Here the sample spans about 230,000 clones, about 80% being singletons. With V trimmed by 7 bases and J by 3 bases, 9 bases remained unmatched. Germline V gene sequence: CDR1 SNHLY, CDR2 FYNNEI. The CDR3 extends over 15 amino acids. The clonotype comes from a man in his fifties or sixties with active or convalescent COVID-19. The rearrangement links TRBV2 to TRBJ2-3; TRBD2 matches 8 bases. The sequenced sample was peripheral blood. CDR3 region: CASTPGPSGTDTQYF. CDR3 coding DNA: TGTGCCAGCACCCCGGGGCCTAGCGGGACAGATACGCAGTATTTT.